This T cell receptor (beta chain) stems from a study of neoadjuvant anti-PD-1 for oral cavity cancer (dated by TCRdb to the early 2020s). Regarding the study in general: Before curative-intent surgical resection, most patients were given three to four biweekly doses of nivolumab at 3 mg/kg. A fourth nivolumab dose was given around day 43 to patients without progression, and definitive surgical resection was performed in those patients on days 50-56. Responders were defined as patients with complete response, partial response or stable disease by RECIST 1.1; non-responders were defined as patients with progression. An approximately 34% response rate was observed in the parent correlative cohort, in which more than 9 patients were included.

This clone was found a few times. Its antigen is currently not known. Nothing much larger sits one base from this clone, and base qualities are not available. Findings and caveats that apply to the study as a whole: After neoadjuvant nivolumab, significantly higher T cell clonality (Gini index) was found within PBMCs in non-responders than in responders. Only a few patients per response group were included in the TCR analyses, and the authors called for validation in larger cohorts. Higher pretreatment blood Treg/Th17 ratios correlated with higher pretreatment blood TCRbeta clonality and lower post-treatment tumor TCRbeta clonality.

For deep sequencing of PBMC libraries, mostly 480 ng of input genomic DNA was used, and six replicates were run per sample. The immunoSEQ hsTCRbeta kit was used to prepare TCRbeta libraries, following the manufacturer's instructions. An Illumina NovaSeq 6000 S4 flow cell was used to sequence the final libraries, which had first been combined to 3 nM. In the source study's methods: The immunoSEQ Analyzer handled quality control and preprocessing of the raw data. The analysis was restricted to productive rearrangements, with each unique CDR3 amino acid sequence defining a clonotype. Repertoire clonality was estimated as the Gini-Simpson index, which was computed with the R package tcR. Gini indices were compared with Student's t test, and associations with tumor size change were assessed by Pearson correlation. The source is immuneACCESS, and TCRdb retained only in-frame sequences with V and J called. Part of the clones is not carried over; for the studies checked, unresolved V genes explain less than half of this, and the remainder is unexplained. V, J and clone size are those of that table, while D and trimming were read from the DNA. In all, the sample holds about 16,000 clones, and about 78% of those were seen once. Around 2.5% of the sample comes from the top ten.

The germline V gene supplies CDR1 MDHEN and CDR2 SYDVKM. There are 14 amino acids in the CDR3, from cysteine to phenylalanine inclusive. Just CDR3 DNA is preserved here, 42 bases in frame from base 1. The germline V end is reduced by 10 bases and the J end by 9 bases; junction bases left unmatched: 14. Taken with the paper, the label for time point translates to: before neoadjuvant nivolumab. The patients had newly diagnosed stage II-IVA oral cavity squamous cell carcinoma and had not received any prior systemic or radiation treatment. The cohort was composed of patients with HPV-negative, locally advanced oral cavity squamous cell carcinoma. No culture maintenance or expansion was done, as the peripheral blood mononuclear cells went straight to analysis. The samples were obtained from a longitudinal correlative study of a single-arm phase II trial testing neoadjuvant nivolumab in oral cavity squamous cell carcinoma. Genomic DNA-based TCRbeta sequencing was performed on subject-matched pre- and post-treatment PBMCs and tumors from three responders and three non-responders. Peripheral blood mononuclear cells were collected once before nivolumab treatment and again after treatment, at the time of surgery. The Maxwell RSC DNA from Cells kit was used to isolate genomic DNA from PBMCs.

The clonotype was recovered from a person aged 40 to 85 with oral cavity squamous cell carcinoma. The V and J segments used are TRBV28 and TRBJ2-1, with 8 middle bases fitting TRBD1. Material: PBMCs, obtained before nivolumab (anti-PD-1) treatment. The CDR3 reads as follows: CATLPGTGTVEQFF. The DNA sequence is as follows: TGTGCCACTCTTCCCGGGACAGGTACGGTTGAGCAGTTCTTC.